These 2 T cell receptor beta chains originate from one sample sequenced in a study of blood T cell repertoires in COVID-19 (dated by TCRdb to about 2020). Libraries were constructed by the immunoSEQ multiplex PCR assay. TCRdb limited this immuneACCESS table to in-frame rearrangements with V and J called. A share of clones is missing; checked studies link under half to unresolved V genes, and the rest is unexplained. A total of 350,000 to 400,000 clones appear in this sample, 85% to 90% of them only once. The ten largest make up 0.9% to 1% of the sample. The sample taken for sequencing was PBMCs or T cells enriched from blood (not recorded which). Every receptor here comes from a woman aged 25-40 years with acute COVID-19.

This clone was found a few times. The CDR3 DNA sequence: TGCGCCAGCAGTGGACGGGACATGGGGGGCTACACCTTC. This sequence encodes CASSGRDMGGYTF. The chain recombines TRBV10-1 with TRBJ1-2; D possibly corresponds to TRBD1 (6 bases). Germline loops: CDR1 WNHNN, CDR2 SYGVQD (reference sequence). This CDR3 comprises 13 residues. Trimming removed 4 bases at V and 8 bases at J, with 14 bases between.

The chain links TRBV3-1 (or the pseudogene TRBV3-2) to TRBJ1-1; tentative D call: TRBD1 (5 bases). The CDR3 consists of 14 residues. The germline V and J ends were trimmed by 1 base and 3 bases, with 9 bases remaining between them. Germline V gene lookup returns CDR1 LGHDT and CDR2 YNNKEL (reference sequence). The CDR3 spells CASSQAGGYTEAFF. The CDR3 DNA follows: TGTGCCAGCAGCCAAGCGGGGGGGTACACTGAAGCTTTCTTT.